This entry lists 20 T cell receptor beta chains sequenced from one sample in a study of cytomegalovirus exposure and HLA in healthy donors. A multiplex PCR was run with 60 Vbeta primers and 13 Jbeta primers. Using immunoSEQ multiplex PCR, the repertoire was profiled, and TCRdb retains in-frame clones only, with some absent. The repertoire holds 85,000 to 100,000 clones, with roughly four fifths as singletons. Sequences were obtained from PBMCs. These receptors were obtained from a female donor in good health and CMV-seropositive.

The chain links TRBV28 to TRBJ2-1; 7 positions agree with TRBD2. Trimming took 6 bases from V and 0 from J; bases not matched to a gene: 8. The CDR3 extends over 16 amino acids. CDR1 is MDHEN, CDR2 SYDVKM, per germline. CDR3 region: CASSILARSSYNEQFF. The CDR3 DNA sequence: TGTGCCAGCAGCATACTAGCGAGGAGCTCCTACAATGAGCAGTTCTTC. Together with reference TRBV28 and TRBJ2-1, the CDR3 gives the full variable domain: DVKVTQSSRYLVKRTGEKVFLECVQDMDHENMFWYRQDPGLGLRLIYFSYDVKMKEKGDIPEGYSVSREKKERFSLILESASTNQTSMYLCASSILARSSYNEQFFGPGTRLTVL.

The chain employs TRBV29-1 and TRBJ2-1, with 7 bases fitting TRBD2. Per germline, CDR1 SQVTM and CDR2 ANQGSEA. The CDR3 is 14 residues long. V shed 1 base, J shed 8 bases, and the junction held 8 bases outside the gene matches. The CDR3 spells CSVEGGGSSYEQFF. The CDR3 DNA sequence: TGCAGCGTTGAAGGGGGCGGGAGCTCCTATGAGCAGTTCTTC.

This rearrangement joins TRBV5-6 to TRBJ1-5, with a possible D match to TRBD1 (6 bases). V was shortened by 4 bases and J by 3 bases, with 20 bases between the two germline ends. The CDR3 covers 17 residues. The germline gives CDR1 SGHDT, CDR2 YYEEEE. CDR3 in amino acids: CASSRRTQGWTNQPQHF. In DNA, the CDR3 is TGTGCCAGCAGCCGCCGAACTCAGGGGTGGACCAATCAGCCCCAGCATTTT.

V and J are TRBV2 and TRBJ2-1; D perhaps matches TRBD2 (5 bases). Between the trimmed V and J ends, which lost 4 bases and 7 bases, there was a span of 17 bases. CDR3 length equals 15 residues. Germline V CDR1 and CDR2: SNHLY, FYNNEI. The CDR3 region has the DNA TGTGCCAGCAGTGGGGCGTCTCATGGCGGGAATGAGCAGTTCTTC. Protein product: CASSGASHGGNEQFF.

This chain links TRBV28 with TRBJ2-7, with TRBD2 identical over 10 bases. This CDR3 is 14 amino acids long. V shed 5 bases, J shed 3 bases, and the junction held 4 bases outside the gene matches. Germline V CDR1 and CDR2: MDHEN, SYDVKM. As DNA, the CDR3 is TGTGCCAGCAGTGGGGGGACTAGCGTCTACGAGCAGTACTTC. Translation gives CASSGGTSVYEQYF. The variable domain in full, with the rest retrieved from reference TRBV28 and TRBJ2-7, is DVKVTQSSRYLVKRTGEKVFLECVQDMDHENMFWYRQDPGLGLRLIYFSYDVKMKEKGDIPEGYSVSREKKERFSLILESASTNQTSMYLCASSGGTSVYEQYFGPGTRLTVT.

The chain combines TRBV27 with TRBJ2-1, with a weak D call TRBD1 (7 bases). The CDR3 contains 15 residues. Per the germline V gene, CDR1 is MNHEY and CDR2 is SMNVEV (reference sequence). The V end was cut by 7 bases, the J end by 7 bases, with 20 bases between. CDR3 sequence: CASTGAGQSFNEQFF. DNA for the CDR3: TGTGCCAGCACCGGTGCGGGACAGTCCTTTAATGAGCAGTTCTTC.

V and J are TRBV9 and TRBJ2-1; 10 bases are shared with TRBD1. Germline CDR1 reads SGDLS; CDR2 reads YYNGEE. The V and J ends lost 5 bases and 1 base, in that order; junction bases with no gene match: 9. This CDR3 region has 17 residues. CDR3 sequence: CASRSGTGDRSYNEQFF. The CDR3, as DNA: TGTGCCAGCAGATCCGGGACAGGGGATCGGTCCTACAATGAGCAGTTCTTC.

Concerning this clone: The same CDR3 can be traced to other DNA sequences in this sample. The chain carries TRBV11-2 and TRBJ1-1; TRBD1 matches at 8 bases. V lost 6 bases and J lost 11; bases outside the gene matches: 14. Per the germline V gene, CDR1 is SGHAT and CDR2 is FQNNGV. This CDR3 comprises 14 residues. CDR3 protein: CASSKRQGQEWAFF. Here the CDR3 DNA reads TGTGCCAGCAGTAAACGACAGGGGCAAGAGTGGGCTTTCTTT. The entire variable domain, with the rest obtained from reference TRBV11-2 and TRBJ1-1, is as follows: EAGVAQSPRYKIIEKRQSVAFWCNPISGHATLYWYQQILGQGPKLLIQFQNNGVVDDSQLPKDRFSAERLKGVDSTLKIQPAKLEDSAVYLCASSKRQGQEWAFFGQGTRLTVV.

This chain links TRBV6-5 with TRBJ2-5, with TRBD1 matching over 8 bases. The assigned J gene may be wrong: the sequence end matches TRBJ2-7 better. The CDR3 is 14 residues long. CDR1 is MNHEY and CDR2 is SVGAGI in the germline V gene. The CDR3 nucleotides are TGTGCCAGCAGTTATCGGACAGGGAACGACGAGCAGTACTTC. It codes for CASSYRTGNDEQYF.

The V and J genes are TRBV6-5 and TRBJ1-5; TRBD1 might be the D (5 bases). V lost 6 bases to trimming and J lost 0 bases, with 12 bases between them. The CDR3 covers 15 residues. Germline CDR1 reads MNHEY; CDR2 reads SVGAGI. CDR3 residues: CASRPRTLSNQPQHF. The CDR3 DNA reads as TGTGCCAGCAGGCCTAGGACACTTAGCAATCAGCCCCAGCATTTT.

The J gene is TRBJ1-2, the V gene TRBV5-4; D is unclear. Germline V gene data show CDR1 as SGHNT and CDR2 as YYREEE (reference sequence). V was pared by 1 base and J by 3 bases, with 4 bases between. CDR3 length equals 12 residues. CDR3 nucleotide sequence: TGTGCCAGCAGCTTGCCTGACTATGGCTACACCTTC. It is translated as CASSLPDYGYTF.

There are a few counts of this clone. As DNA, the CDR3 is TGTGCCAGCTCACCAGTGGAGGGACGGTACACCATATATTTT. This encodes CASSPVEGRYTIYF. The chain combines TRBV18 with TRBJ1-3, with a possible D match to TRBD1 (5 bases). V was shortened by 2 bases and J by 8 bases, with 13 bases between the two germline ends. The CDR3 has 14 residues. Germline CDR1 KGHSH, CDR2 LQKENI.

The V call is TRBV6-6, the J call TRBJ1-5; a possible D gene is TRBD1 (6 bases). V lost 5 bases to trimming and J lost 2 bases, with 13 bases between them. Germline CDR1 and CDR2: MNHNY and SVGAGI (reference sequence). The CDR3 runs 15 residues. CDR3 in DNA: TGTGCCAGCAGTGTGACAGGCCAGGGCAATCAGCCCCAGCATTTT. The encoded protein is CASSVTGQGNQPQHF.

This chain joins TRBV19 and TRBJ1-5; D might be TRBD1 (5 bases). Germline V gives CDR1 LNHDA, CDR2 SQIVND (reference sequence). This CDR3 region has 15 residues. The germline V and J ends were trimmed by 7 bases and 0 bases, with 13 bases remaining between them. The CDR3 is CASKNQGGSNQPQHF. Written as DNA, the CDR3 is TGTGCCAGTAAAAACCAGGGAGGTAGCAATCAGCCCCAGCATTTT.

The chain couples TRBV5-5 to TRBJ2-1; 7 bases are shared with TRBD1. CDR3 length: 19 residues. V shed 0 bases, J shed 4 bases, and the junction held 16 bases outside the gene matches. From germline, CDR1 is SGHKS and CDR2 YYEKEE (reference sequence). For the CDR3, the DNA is TGTGCCAGCAGCTTGGTGGGGACAGAGGTCCTAACACTTTACAATGAGCAGTTCTTC. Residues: CASSLVGTEVLTLYNEQFF.

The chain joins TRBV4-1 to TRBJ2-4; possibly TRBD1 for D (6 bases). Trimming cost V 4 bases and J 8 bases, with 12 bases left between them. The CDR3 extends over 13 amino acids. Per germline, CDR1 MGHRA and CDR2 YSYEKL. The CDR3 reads CASSRPGAYIQYF. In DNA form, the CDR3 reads TGCGCCAGCAGCCGCCCAGGGGCGTACATTCAGTACTTC.

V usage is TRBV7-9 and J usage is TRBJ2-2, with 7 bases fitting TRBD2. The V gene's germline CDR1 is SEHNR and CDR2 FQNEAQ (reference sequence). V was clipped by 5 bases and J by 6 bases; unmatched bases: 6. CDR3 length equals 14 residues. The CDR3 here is CASSRWGGAGELFF. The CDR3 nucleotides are TGTGCCAGCAGCCGATGGGGAGGGGCCGGGGAGCTGTTTTTT.

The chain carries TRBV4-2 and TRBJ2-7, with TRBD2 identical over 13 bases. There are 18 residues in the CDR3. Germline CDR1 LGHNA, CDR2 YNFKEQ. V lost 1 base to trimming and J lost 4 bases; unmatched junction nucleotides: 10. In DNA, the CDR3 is TGTGCCAGCAGCCAAGCTAGACTAGCGGGAGGCTTTAGTTACGAGCAGTACTTC. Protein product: CASSQARLAGGFSYEQYF.

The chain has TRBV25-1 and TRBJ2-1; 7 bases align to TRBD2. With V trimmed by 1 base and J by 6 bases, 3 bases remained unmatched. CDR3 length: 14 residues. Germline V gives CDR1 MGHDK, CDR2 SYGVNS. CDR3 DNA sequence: TGTGCCAGCAGTGAATTCCCGGGGGGCAATGAGCAGTTCTTC. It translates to CASSEFPGGNEQFF.

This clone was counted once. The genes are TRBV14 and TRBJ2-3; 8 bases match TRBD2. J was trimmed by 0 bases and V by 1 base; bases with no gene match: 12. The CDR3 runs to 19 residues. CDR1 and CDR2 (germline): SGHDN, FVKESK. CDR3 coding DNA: TGTGCCAGCAGCCAAGTAAATAGCGGGGTATTCTCTAGCACAGATACGCAGTATTTT. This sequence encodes CASSQVNSGVFSSTDTQYF.